This passage covers 32 T cell receptor beta chains from one sample sequenced in a study of blood T cell repertoires in COVID-19. The repertoire was sequenced with immunoSEQ multiplex PCR; TCRdb's copy has only in-frame clones and lacks some. The sample has about 360,000 clones, more than 70% seen once. The sequencing input was PBMCs or T cells enriched from blood (not recorded which). All receptors derive from a man aged 30-40 years who had recovered from COVID-19.

This chain joins TRBV5-4 and TRBJ2-3, with TRBD1 matching over 8 bases. V was pared by 6 bases and J by 4 bases, with 13 bases of the junction left unmatched. The germline gives CDR1 SGHNT, CDR2 YYREEE (reference sequence). The CDR3 runs 16 residues. The CDR3 loop is CASKGPGQVHADTQYF. The CDR3 DNA is TGTGCCAGCAAGGGCCCGGGACAGGTTCATGCAGATACGCAGTATTTT.

The V call is TRBV7-3, the J call TRBJ2-5; D call uncertain. Germline V gene data show CDR1 as SGHTA and CDR2 as FQGTGA. The V and J ends lost 2 bases and 2 bases respectively, with 12 bases between them. This CDR3 comprises 15 residues. The chain's CDR3 is CASSLGPNGQETQYF. CDR3 bases: TGTGCCAGCAGCTTAGGGCCTAACGGACAAGAGACCCAGTACTTC.

This rearrangement joins TRBV11-3 to TRBJ2-3; possible D gene TRBD1, 7 bases. This CDR3 comprises 16 residues. Trimming removed 4 bases from V and 4 bases from J, with 18 bases in between. Germline V gene sequence: CDR1 SGHNT, CDR2 YENEEA. This CDR3 is CASSSPTGRSADTQYF. The CDR3 nucleotides read TGTGCCAGCAGCTCCCCGACAGGGAGGTCAGCAGATACGCAGTATTTT.

The chain joins TRBV5-1 to TRBJ1-4, with no clear D. V lost 4 bases and J lost 8, with 9 bases in between. Germline CDR1 reads SGHRS; CDR2 reads YFSETQ. This CDR3 region has 12 residues. CDR3 sequence (DNA): TGCGCCAGCAGCACATCCCCCGAAAAACTGTTTTTT. Encoded protein: CASSTSPEKLFF.

The chain is built from TRBV14 and TRBJ1-2; D is uncertain. This CDR3 is 13 amino acids long. Germline assignment: CDR1 SGHDN and CDR2 FVKESK. V lost 3 bases and J 8 bases, leaving 13 bases between the germline ends. Written as DNA, the CDR3 is TGTGCCAGCAGCCAGTACACCGGCGGGGGCTACACCTTC. Protein: CASSQYTGGGYTF.

This clone appeared once. The rearrangement uses TRBV19 and TRBJ1-5; TRBD1 agrees at 8 bases. V was clipped by 5 bases and J by 6 bases; unmatched bases: 12. Germline loops: CDR1 LNHDA, CDR2 SQIVND (reference sequence). The CDR3 covers 16 residues. CDR3 protein: CASSQRDRGLFQPQHF. The DNA of the CDR3 is TGTGCCAGTAGTCAACGAGACAGGGGCCTCTTTCAGCCCCAGCATTTT.

In the case of this clone: At the DNA level, this CDR3 is encoded by other sequences in the same sample as well. V and J are TRBV18 and TRBJ1-5; maybe TRBD1 (5 bases). Trimming took 2 bases from V and 7 from J, leaving 9 bases between them. Germline-derived CDR1 and CDR2 are KGHSH and LQKENI. The length of the CDR3 is 13 residues. This CDR3 reads CASSPGGGQPQHF. For the CDR3, the DNA is TGTGCCAGCTCACCAGGGGGGGGACAGCCCCAGCATTTT.

This chain links TRBV6-2 or TRBV6-3 with TRBJ1-3, with a possible D match to TRBD1 (5 bases). V dropped 5 bases and J dropped 0 bases, with 14 bases sitting between them. The CDR3 has 16 amino acids. Germline assignment: CDR1 MNHEY and CDR2 SVGEGT. The CDR3 DNA is TGTGCCAGCAGTCCAGGGACTTTCCACTCTGGAAACACCATATATTTT. This encodes CASSPGTFHSGNTIYF.

V usage is TRBV11-1 and J usage is TRBJ1-3; D is uncertain. This CDR3 spans 16 amino acids. Germline CDR1 and CDR2: SGHAT and FQDESV (reference sequence). The V and J ends lost 1 base and 0 bases respectively, with 10 bases between them. CDR3 sequence (DNA): TGTGCCAGCAGCTTAGAGGACTACGCCTCTGGAAACACCATATATTTT. Protein product: CASSLEDYASGNTIYF.

The chain couples TRBV4-3 to TRBJ1-1; possible D gene TRBD1, 5 bases. Trimming took 0 bases from V and 3 from J, leaving 23 bases between them. Germline V gene lookup returns CDR1 LGHNA and CDR2 YSLEER. The CDR3 has 19 residues. The CDR3 here is CASSQDLPGNYYGYTEAFF. The CDR3 region has the DNA TGCGCCAGCAGCCAAGATCTTCCAGGGAACTATTACGGGTACACTGAAGCTTTCTTT.

The V call is TRBV19, the J call TRBJ2-7, with D tentatively TRBD1 (5 bases). This CDR3 comprises 13 residues. Per the germline V gene, CDR1 is LNHDA and CDR2 is SQIVND (reference sequence). V lost 6 bases and J 2 bases, leaving 11 bases between the germline ends. CDR3 sequence reads: CASSSDSPYEQYF. CDR3 bases: TGTGCCAGTAGCAGTGACAGCCCCTACGAGCAGTACTTC.

The DNA for the CDR3 is TGTGCCAGCAGCGTTCTCGGGGGGGAACGGGAGACCCAGTACTTC. Protein product: CASSVLGGERETQYF. The genes are TRBV9 and TRBJ2-5, with 8 bases aligning to TRBD2. Germline V lookup: CDR1 SGDLS, CDR2 YYNGEE. The CDR3 spans 15 residues. The V segment lost 2 bases and the J segment 5 bases; nucleotides outside the gene matches: 8.

The rearrangement links TRBV27 to TRBJ2-6, with D unresolved. The germline CDR1 and CDR2 sequences are MNHEY and SMNVEV (reference sequence). The V gene lost 4 bases and the J gene lost 0 bases, with 7 bases spanning the gap. The CDR3 loop spans 15 amino acids. This chain's CDR3 is CASSSLGSGANVLTF. In nucleotides, the CDR3 is TGTGCCAGCAGTTCCCTAGGCTCTGGGGCCAACGTCCTGACTTTC.

This clone was picked up one time. The rearrangement uses TRBV27 and TRBJ2-7; D gene unclear. The CDR3 consists of 14 residues. Germline assignment: CDR1 MNHEY and CDR2 SMNVEV (reference sequence). The V gene lost 2 bases and the J gene lost 1 base, with 9 bases spanning the gap. The CDR3 region has the DNA TGTGCCAGCAGTTTAAGGCACAGATCCTACGAGCAGTACTTC. Translated, it gives CASSLRHRSYEQYF.

This rearrangement joins TRBV18 to TRBJ1-2, with D unresolved. Germline CDR1 reads KGHSH; CDR2 reads LQKENI. The germline V and J ends were trimmed by 3 bases and 3 bases, with 8 bases remaining between them. The CDR3 extends over 13 amino acids. CDR3 in amino acids: CASSPLADYGYTF. CDR3 DNA: TGTGCCAGCTCACCCCTGGCGGACTATGGCTACACCTTC. Full variable domain (outside the CDR3, taken from reference TRBV18 and TRBJ1-2): NAGVMQNPRHLVRRRGQEARLRCSPMKGHSHVYWYRQLPEEGLKFMVYLQKENIIDESGMPKERFSAEFPKEGPSILRIQQVVRGDSAAYFCASSPLADYGYTFGSGTRLTVV.

This CDR3 is CASSIGPGITEAFF. The CDR3 DNA reads TGTGCCAGTAGTATAGGTCCGGGGATCACTGAAGCTTTCTTT. The chain links TRBV19 to TRBJ1-1; no reliable D call. The length of the CDR3 is 14 residues. Germline V gene sequence: CDR1 LNHDA, CDR2 SQIVND (reference sequence). Trimming took off 1 base at V and 4 bases at J, with 10 bases between the two ends.

The gene calls are TRBV7-2 and TRBJ2-4; TRBD1 aligns across 8 bases. Germline V gene sequence: CDR1 SGHTA, CDR2 FQGNSA. The CDR3 is 13 residues long. Germline trimming cut 5 bases from V and 8 bases from J; bases unmatched to any gene: 5. The CDR3: CASSPDRGYIQYF. The DNA of the CDR3 is TGTGCCAGCAGCCCCGACAGGGGATACATTCAGTACTTC.

The chain links TRBV29-1 to TRBJ1-2, with a weak D call TRBD1 (6 bases). Germline CDR1 reads SQVTM; CDR2 reads ANQGSEA. The CDR3 is made up of 12 amino acids. The V and J ends lost 6 bases and 8 bases respectively, with 16 bases between them. The CDR3 spells CSVRAQGDGYTF. DNA of the CDR3: TGCAGCGTGCGCGCACAGGGCGACGGCTACACCTTC.

This rearrangement joins TRBV7-2 to TRBJ1-2; TRBD1 is a possible D gene (6 bases). Germline CDR1 and CDR2: SGHTA and FQGNSA. CDR3 size: 14 residues. The V gene lost 5 bases and the J gene lost 7 bases, with 17 bases spanning the gap. The DNA of the CDR3 is TGTGCCAGCAGCACAATACAGGGATTAAGTGGCTACACCTTC. Encoded protein: CASSTIQGLSGYTF.

The chain employs TRBV6-5 and TRBJ1-4, with D tentatively TRBD1 (6 bases). Germline values: CDR1 MNHEY, CDR2 SVGAGI. CDR3 length: 13 residues. V was pared by 10 bases and J by 5 bases, with 14 bases between. The CDR3: CATKGVGNEKLFF. The CDR3 nucleotides read TGTGCCACTAAGGGGGTGGGGAATGAAAAACTGTTTTTT.

V is TRBV6-5 and J is TRBJ1-3; no firm D call. V lost 4 bases and J 2 bases, leaving 9 bases between the germline ends. This CDR3 region has 14 residues. Germline-derived CDR1 and CDR2 are MNHEY and SVGAGI. CDR3 amino acids: CASSFLGPGNTIYF. In DNA, the CDR3 is TGTGCCAGCAGTTTTCTGGGCCCTGGAAACACCATATATTTT.

The chain carries TRBV4-1 and TRBJ1-3; no clear D. With 3 bases removed from V and 0 bases from J, the gap between germline ends came to 15 bases. The germline gives CDR1 MGHRA, CDR2 YSYEKL. The CDR3 loop spans 17 amino acids. The CDR3 DNA follows: TGCGCCAGCAGCCAGACTATGCAGGCTATCTCTGGAAACACCATATATTTT. Encoded protein: CASSQTMQAISGNTIYF.

This rearrangement joins TRBV7-9 to TRBJ1-1; TRBD1 aligns across 9 bases. J lost 0 bases, V lost 4 bases, and 3 bases had no gene match. Germline CDR1 SEHNR, CDR2 FQNEAQ (reference sequence). The CDR3 contains 15 residues. This chain's CDR3 is CASSSDRGLNTEAFF. As DNA, the CDR3 is TGTGCCAGCAGCTCGGACAGGGGATTGAACACTGAAGCTTTCTTT. The full variable domain, completed using reference TRBV7-9 and TRBJ1-1, is DTGVSQNPRHKITKRGQNVTFRCDPISEHNRLYWYRQTLGQGPEFLTYFQNEAQLEKSRLLSDRFSAERPKGSFSTLEIQRTEQGDSAMYLCASSSDRGLNTEAFFGQGTRLTVV.

V and J are TRBV7-9 and TRBJ2-7; D is unclear. V shed 5 bases and J shed 2 bases, with 16 bases lying between them. This CDR3 has 15 amino acids. Germline CDR1 SEHNR, CDR2 FQNEAQ (reference sequence). CDR3 in amino acids: CASSPGPSRPYEQYF. The CDR3 DNA sequence: TGTGCCAGCAGCCCCGGCCCTAGTAGGCCCTACGAGCAGTACTTC.

The chain's CDR3 is CASSPSRGNTEAFF. The DNA for the CDR3 is TGTGCCAGCAGTCCGTCCAGGGGAAACACTGAAGCTTTCTTT. This chain links TRBV6-5 with TRBJ1-1, with a tentative D call TRBD1 (6 bases). Germline CDR1 reads MNHEY; CDR2 reads SVGAGI. The CDR3 runs to 14 residues. The V gene lost 5 bases and the J gene lost 2 bases, with 12 bases spanning the gap.

The sample holds one count of this clone. The J gene is TRBJ1-4, the V gene TRBV7-9; D unclear. The CDR3 runs to 14 residues. V shed 3 bases and J shed 10 bases, with 15 bases lying between them. The germline gives CDR1 SEHNR, CDR2 FQNEAQ (reference sequence). This CDR3 reads CASSLVAEDGKLFF. In nucleotides, the CDR3 is TGTGCCAGCAGCTTGGTGGCTGAGGATGGAAAACTGTTTTTT.

The chain joins TRBV10-2 to TRBJ1-5; weak D call: TRBD1 (6 bases). Trimming took 6 bases from V and 7 from J, leaving 10 bases between them. The length of the CDR3 is 12 residues. CDR1 and CDR2 (germline): WSHSY, SAAADI. CDR3 region: CASRQGGQPQHF. DNA for the CDR3: TGCGCCAGCAGACAGGGTGGCCAGCCCCAGCATTTT.

This rearrangement joins TRBV24-1 to TRBJ2-1; 12 nucleotides match TRBD2. This CDR3 spans 16 amino acids. The junction had 8 bases not matched to a gene; V was cut back by 5 bases and J by 7 bases. Germline V gene lookup returns CDR1 KGHDR and CDR2 SFDVKD. The DNA for the CDR3 is TGTGCCACCAGTGCCGCTAGCGGGGGGGTTTTAAATGAGCAGTTCTTC. Its translation: CATSAASGGVLNEQFF.

This clone was found once. The chain joins TRBV12-3 or TRBV12-4 to TRBJ1-6; D call uncertain. The CDR3 consists of 13 residues. V lost 4 bases and J lost 12, with 13 bases in between. DNA for the CDR3: TGTGCCAGCAGTTCGGGGAACTCTCGACCCCTCCACTTT. Amino acid sequence: CASSSGNSRPLHF.

CDR3 residues: CASSPSGTVNYGYTF. The CDR3 region has the DNA TGTGCCAGCAGCCCATCGGGGACAGTCAACTATGGCTACACCTTC. The chain carries TRBV7-9 and TRBJ1-2; TRBD1 matches at 7 bases. Germline assignment: CDR1 SEHNR and CDR2 FQNEAQ (reference sequence). Unmatched junction bases numbered 8, after V lost 5 bases and J lost 2 bases. The CDR3 has 15 residues.

The chain employs TRBV4-1 and TRBJ1-5; D gene ambiguous. CDR3 length: 14 amino acids. Trimming took 0 bases from V and 7 from J, leaving 10 bases between them. The germline V gene encodes CDR1 MGHRA and CDR2 YSYEKL. The CDR3 DNA sequence: TGCGCCAGCAGCCAAGAAGCGGAAGCGCAGCCCCAGCATTTT. The encoded protein is CASSQEAEAQPQHF.

The V and J genes are TRBV19 and TRBJ2-4, with 14 bases identical to TRBD2. The CDR3 extends over 16 amino acids. The V gene end was trimmed by 5 bases and the J gene end by 6 bases; junction bases not matched to a gene: 6. Germline V gene lookup returns CDR1 LNHDA and CDR2 SQIVND (reference sequence). The CDR3 spells CASSEGLAGDLNIQYF. CDR3 bases: TGTGCCAGTAGTGAGGGACTAGCGGGGGACCTAAACATTCAGTACTTC.